The sequence of this T cell receptor (beta chain) was determined in a study of control samples from healthy donors and cancer patients. The method was immunoSEQ multiplex PCR; TCRdb's version includes in-frame clones alone and lacks a portion of them. The sample carries about 79,000 clones, under 95% recorded once. The trim removed 3 bases at V and 1 base at J, leaving 6 bases unmatched. This CDR3 region has 16 residues. Per germline, CDR1 MNHEY and CDR2 SVGEGT. This TCR was sampled from a woman in her forties with lung cancer. The specimen sequenced was PBMCs. This chain uses TRBV6-2 or TRBV6-3 with TRBJ1-1, with 9 bases identical to TRBD1. DNA of the CDR3: TGTGCCAGCAGTTATTTTCAGGGACAGGGGAACACTGAAGCTTTCTTT. Protein product: CASSYFQGQGNTEAFF.